Each of the 29 T cell receptor beta chains below was sequenced from the same sample in a study of control samples from healthy donors and cancer patients. TCRdb's table, derived via immunoSEQ multiplex PCR, lists solely in-frame clones and lacks some. The sample includes tens of thousands of clones, 91% of them seen just once. Specimen: blood. The receptors shown here come from a young man in good health.

The rearrangement uses TRBV28 and TRBJ2-1; D is ambiguous. Germline V lookup: CDR1 MDHEN, CDR2 SYDVKM. The CDR3 covers 15 residues. V was pared by 2 bases and J by 0 bases, with 8 bases between. The CDR3 region has the DNA TGTGCCAGCAGTTTAAATCCAAGCTCCTACAATGAGCAGTTCTTC. This sequence encodes CASSLNPSSYNEQFF.

This clone showed up just a few times. This sequence joins TRBV19 and TRBJ1-6; no definite D call. Trimming pared 7 bases from V and 5 bases from J, leaving 9 bases between. Germline CDR1 LNHDA, CDR2 SQIVND (reference sequence). The CDR3 sequence is 13 residues long. CDR3 sequence: CASKADHNSPLHF. The CDR3 DNA reads as TGTGCCAGTAAAGCCGACCATAATTCACCCCTCCACTTT.

The chain recombines TRBV6-4 with TRBJ1-6; the match to TRBD1 covers 11 bases. Unmatched junction bases numbered 0, after V lost 2 bases and J lost 9 bases. The CDR3 length is 14 residues. CDR1 and CDR2 from the germline V gene are MRHNA and SNTAGT. This CDR3 is CASSDGQGASPLHF. CDR3 nucleotides: TGTGCCAGCAGTGACGGACAGGGGGCTTCACCCCTCCACTTT.

The genes are TRBV28 and TRBJ2-1; D may be TRBD2 (6 bases). Between the trimmed V and J ends, which lost 6 bases and 1 base, there was a span of 13 bases. Germline V CDR1 and CDR2: MDHEN, SYDVKM. The CDR3 has 15 amino acids. The CDR3 sequence is CASREWGESYNEQFF. The CDR3 DNA sequence: TGTGCCAGCAGGGAGTGGGGGGAATCCTACAATGAGCAGTTCTTC.

J is TRBJ1-2 and V is TRBV7-9, with D unresolved. CDR1 and CDR2 from the germline V gene are SEHNR and FQNEAQ (reference sequence). Trimming removed 1 base at V and 2 bases at J, with 5 bases between. This CDR3 is built from 13 residues. In DNA form, the CDR3 reads TGTGCCAGCAGCTTAGGGGAAAACTATGGCTACACCTTC. Translating it yields CASSLGENYGYTF.

This chain uses TRBV5-4 with TRBJ2-1, with TRBD2 matching over 8 bases. V lost 9 bases and J lost 6; bases outside the gene matches: 8. CDR1 is SGHNT and CDR2 is YYREEE in the germline V gene (reference sequence). The CDR3 length is 13 residues. CDR3 amino acids: CATAGLAGNEQFF. In DNA form, the CDR3 reads TGTGCCACCGCCGGGCTAGCGGGCAATGAGCAGTTCTTC. Full variable domain (rest looked up from reference TRBV5-4 and TRBJ2-1): ETGVTQSPTHLIKTRGQQVTLRCSSQSGHNTVSWYQQALGQGPQFIFQYYREEENGRGNFPPRFSGLQFPNYSSELNVNALELDDSALYLCATAGLAGNEQFFGPGTRLTVL.

V usage is TRBV10-2 and J usage is TRBJ2-7, with TRBD2 matching 7 bases. This CDR3 has 13 residues. In germline, CDR1 is WSHSY, CDR2 SAAADI. Germline trimming cut 4 bases from V and 5 bases from J; bases unmatched to any gene: 5. CDR3 DNA: TGCGCCAGCAGTGGGACTAGACGGGACGAGCAGTACTTC. Its protein product is CASSGTRRDEQYF.

This rearrangement joins TRBV5-4 to TRBJ1-5; D unclear. The CDR3 is 13 residues long. Germline V gene data show CDR1 as SGHNT and CDR2 as YYREEE (reference sequence). The V gene lost 4 bases and the J gene lost 4 bases, with 9 bases spanning the gap. This CDR3 reads CASSRDPNQPQHF. The DNA for the CDR3 is TGTGCCAGCAGCCGAGACCCGAATCAGCCCCAGCATTTT.

The gene calls are TRBV6-5 and TRBJ2-5; the D is unclear. Germline CDR1 and CDR2: MNHEY and SVGAGI. Trimming removed 0 bases at V and 6 bases at J, with 2 bases between. The CDR3 sequence is 11 residues long. This CDR3 is CASSYSQTQYF. The CDR3, as DNA: TGTGCCAGCAGTTACTCTCAGACCCAGTACTTC.

CDR3 sequence (DNA): TGTGCCAGCAGCTTCGCTTTCGGGTCCAGCACAGATACGCAGTATTTT. Translation gives CASSFAFGSSTDTQYF. The V and J genes are TRBV7-2 and TRBJ2-3; D unclear. Germline V gene data show CDR1 as SGHTA and CDR2 as FQGNSA. V lost 3 bases and J 0 bases, leaving 13 bases between the germline ends. CDR3 length equals 16 residues.

V gene TRBV27 combines with J gene TRBJ1-3, with TRBD1 matching 9 bases. CDR3 length equals 13 residues. The germline gives CDR1 MNHEY, CDR2 SMNVEV (reference sequence). Trimming cost V 8 bases and J 9 bases; bases outside gene matches: 8. The CDR3 nucleotides are TGTGCCAGCGGGAAGGGACAGGGCGGCACCATATATTTT. This encodes CASGKGQGGTIYF.

V is TRBV10-3 and J is TRBJ2-7; 7 nucleotides line up with TRBD2. CDR3 length: 14 amino acids. Germline CDR1 and CDR2: ENHRY and SYGVKD. V was pared by 3 bases and J by 5 bases, with 7 bases of the junction left unmatched. This CDR3 reads CAISDSLAYNEQYF. The CDR3 region has the DNA TGTGCCATCAGTGATTCACTAGCGTACAACGAGCAGTACTTC.

This rearrangement joins TRBV7-8 to TRBJ1-4; the D gene is possibly TRBD1 (6 bases). V was cut by 0 bases and J by 8 bases, with 13 bases left in between. This CDR3 has 15 residues. Germline-derived CDR1 and CDR2 are SGHVS and FQNEAQ. CDR3 nucleotide sequence: TGTGCCAGCAGCTTAGCGAGGGGGGGGCCAGAAAAACTGTTTTTT. Protein product: CASSLARGGPEKLFF.

This clone was observed a single time. This chain links TRBV19 with TRBJ2-1; TRBD2 agrees at 7 bases. The germline CDR1 and CDR2 sequences are LNHDA and SQIVND (reference sequence). The CDR3 has 14 residues. J lost 4 bases, V lost 5 bases, and 5 bases had no gene match. The CDR3: CASSPEGGYNEQFF. CDR3 DNA: TGTGCCAGTAGTCCCGAGGGAGGGTACAATGAGCAGTTCTTC.

The rearrangement joins TRBV5-4 to TRBJ1-2, with D possibly TRBD1 on 5 matching bases. Trimming pared 4 bases from V and 3 bases from J, leaving 10 bases between. The germline CDR1 and CDR2 sequences are SGHNT and YYREEE (reference sequence). There are 13 residues in the CDR3. CDR3 in amino acids: CASSTDKYYGYTF. CDR3 nucleotide sequence: TGTGCCAGCAGCACGGACAAGTACTATGGCTACACCTTC.

This sequence joins TRBV7-3 and TRBJ1-1; 7 bases line up with TRBD1. V was pared by 4 bases and J by 6 bases, with 5 bases of the junction left unmatched. This CDR3 has 13 residues. Germline values: CDR1 SGHTA, CDR2 FQGTGA. The DNA of the CDR3 is TGTGCCAGCAGCTCGGACAGGCCATCTGAAGCTTTCTTT. Translating it yields CASSSDRPSEAFF.

The chain uses TRBV5-4 and TRBJ1-4; 12 bases agree with TRBD1. The junction had 14 bases not matched to a gene; V was cut back by 2 bases and J by 6 bases. CDR3 length: 19 amino acids. Looked up from germline, CDR1 is SGHNT and CDR2 is YYREEE (reference sequence). The CDR3 loop reads CASSFTRDRGRFTDEKLFF. CDR3 DNA sequence: TGTGCCAGCAGCTTTACCCGGGACAGGGGGCGGTTTACGGATGAAAAACTGTTTTTT. Filled out from reference TRBV5-4 and TRBJ1-4, the complete variable domain reads ETGVTQSPTHLIKTRGQQVTLRCSSQSGHNTVSWYQQALGQGPQFIFQYYREEENGRGNFPPRFSGLQFPNYSSELNVNALELDDSALYLCASSFTRDRGRFTDEKLFFGSGTQLSVL.

The CDR3 DNA follows: TGTGCCAGCTCCCAACAAACAGGGATTGGGACCTTC. Translating it yields CASSQQTGIGTF. V is TRBV18 and J is TRBJ1-2, with D possibly being TRBD1 (6 bases). Between the trimmed V and J ends, which lost 6 bases and 14 bases, there was a span of 19 bases. This CDR3 comprises 12 residues. From germline, CDR1 is KGHSH and CDR2 LQKENI.

The chain employs TRBV20-1 and TRBJ2-5; 9 nucleotides align to TRBD1. After removal of 3 bases from V and 4 bases from J, the junction contained 9 bases not matched to a gene. Germline V lookup: CDR1 DFQATT, CDR2 SNEGSKA (reference sequence). The CDR3 has 15 amino acids. CDR3 in DNA: TGCAGTGCTAGTCTCACCGGGACAGGGCTAGAGACCCAGTACTTC. The encoded protein is CSASLTGTGLETQYF.

The chain employs TRBV27 and TRBJ1-5, with D perhaps matching TRBD1 (5 bases). V dropped 3 bases and J dropped 3 bases, with 9 bases sitting between them. This CDR3 region has 14 residues. Germline CDR1 reads MNHEY; CDR2 reads SMNVEV (reference sequence). CDR3 loop: CASSLVGTNQPQHF. DNA of the CDR3: TGTGCCAGCAGTTTGGTAGGGACCAATCAGCCCCAGCATTTT.

V is TRBV21-1 and J is TRBJ1-1; TRBD1 is the table's D call and was not checked against the DNA. TRBV21-1 has pseudogene status. This CDR3 contains 15 residues. The CDR3 region has the DNA TGTGCCAGCAGCAAAGCGCCGGACACCGGCGGTGAAGCTTTCTTT. Residues: CASSKAPDTGGEAFF.

V gene TRBV5-6 combines with J gene TRBJ2-1, with TRBD2 matching 12 bases. V was clipped by 4 bases and J by 0 bases; unmatched bases: 2. The V gene's germline CDR1 is SGHDT and CDR2 YYEEEE. The CDR3 spans 16 residues. The CDR3 sequence is CASSEGLAGSYNEQFF. In DNA, the CDR3 is TGTGCCAGCAGCGAGGGACTAGCGGGCTCCTACAATGAGCAGTTCTTC.

The chain is built from TRBV19 and TRBJ2-6, with 9 bases aligning to TRBD1. CDR3 length: 15 residues. Trimming at V came to 4 bases and at J to 3 bases, leaving 1 base not matched to a gene. Germline CDR1 is LNHDA and CDR2 is SQIVND (reference sequence). The CDR3 region is CASSNRGLGANVLTF. The CDR3 nucleotides are TGTGCCAGTAGTAACAGGGGGCTTGGGGCCAACGTCCTGACTTTC.

The rearrangement links TRBV6-5 to TRBJ1-3; D ambiguous. The CDR3 covers 15 residues. Trimming took 7 bases from V and 0 from J, leaving 13 bases between them. The germline V gene has CDR1 MNHEY and CDR2 SVGAGI. The CDR3 DNA sequence: TGTGCCAGCACCCCCGTTTCCATCTCTGGAAACACCATATATTTT. It is translated as CASTPVSISGNTIYF.

This chain uses TRBV7-3 with TRBJ2-2; TRBD2 aligns across 7 bases. V lost 4 bases, J lost 7 bases, and 6 bases stayed unmatched. The CDR3 sequence is 14 residues long. CDR1 and CDR2 from the germline V gene are SGHTA and FQGTGA. The CDR3, as DNA: TGTGCCAGCAGCTCCAACGGGGGGTTCGGGGAGCTGTTTTTT. Translating gives CASSSNGGFGELFF.

V usage is TRBV9 and J usage is TRBJ2-2; D may be TRBD1 or TRBD2 (5 bases each). V shed 0 bases and J shed 6 bases, with 12 bases lying between them. CDR1 is SGDLS and CDR2 is YYNGEE in the germline V gene. CDR3 size: 15 residues. The CDR3 loop reads CASSVEFQGPGELFF. The CDR3 bases are TGTGCCAGCAGCGTAGAGTTCCAGGGACCCGGGGAGCTGTTTTTT.

The chain employs TRBV6-6 and TRBJ2-1; 8 bases are a match to TRBD2. The CDR3 length is 16 residues. Germline lookup yields CDR1 MNHNY and CDR2 SVGAGI (reference sequence). The V and J ends lost 4 bases and 0 bases, in that order; junction bases with no gene match: 5. CDR3 DNA: TGTGCCAGCAGTTCCAAGCGGGGGAGCTCCTACAATGAGCAGTTCTTC. Translation: CASSSKRGSSYNEQFF.

The chain employs TRBV7-7 and TRBJ1-3; 10 bases are shared with TRBD1. CDR3 size: 15 residues. V was clipped by 5 bases and J by 4 bases; unmatched bases: 5. Germline-derived CDR1 and CDR2 are SSHAT and FNYEAQ (reference sequence). The CDR3 nucleotides are TGTGCCAGCAGCCAAGGGACAGGGGTCGGAAACACCATATATTTT. Translated, it gives CASSQGTGVGNTIYF.

The J gene is TRBJ2-3, the V gene TRBV19; D is ambiguous. Germline-derived CDR1 and CDR2 are LNHDA and SQIVND (reference sequence). The length of the CDR3 is 18 residues. Deletions cut 5 bases from V and 0 bases from J, with 21 bases between. Here the CDR3 DNA reads TGTGCCAGTAGTCGGAGTTCAGTGGTATCTGCTAGCACAGATACGCAGTATTTT. Amino acid sequence: CASSRSSVVSASTDTQYF.